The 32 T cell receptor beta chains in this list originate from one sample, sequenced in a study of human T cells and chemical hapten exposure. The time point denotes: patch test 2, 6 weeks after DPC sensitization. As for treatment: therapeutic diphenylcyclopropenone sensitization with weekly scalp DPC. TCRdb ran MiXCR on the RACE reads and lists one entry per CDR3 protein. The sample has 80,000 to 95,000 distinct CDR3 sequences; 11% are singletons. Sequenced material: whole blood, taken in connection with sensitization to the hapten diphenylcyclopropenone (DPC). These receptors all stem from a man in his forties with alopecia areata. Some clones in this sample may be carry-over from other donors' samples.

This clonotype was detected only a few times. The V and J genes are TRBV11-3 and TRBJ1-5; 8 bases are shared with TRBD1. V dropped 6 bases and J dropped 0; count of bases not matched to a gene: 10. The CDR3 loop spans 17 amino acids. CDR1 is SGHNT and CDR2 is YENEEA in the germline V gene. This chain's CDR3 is CASSFRQGKNSNQPQHF. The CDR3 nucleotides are TGTGCCAGCAGTTTTCGACAGGGGAAAAATAGCAATCAGCCCCAGCATTTT.

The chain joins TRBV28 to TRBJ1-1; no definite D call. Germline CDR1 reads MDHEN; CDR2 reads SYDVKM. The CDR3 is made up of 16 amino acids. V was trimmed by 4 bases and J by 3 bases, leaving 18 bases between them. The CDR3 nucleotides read TGTGCCAGCAGTTCTCCGGGAGAAACGGGGTACACTGAAGCTTTCTTT. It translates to CASSSPGETGYTEAFF.

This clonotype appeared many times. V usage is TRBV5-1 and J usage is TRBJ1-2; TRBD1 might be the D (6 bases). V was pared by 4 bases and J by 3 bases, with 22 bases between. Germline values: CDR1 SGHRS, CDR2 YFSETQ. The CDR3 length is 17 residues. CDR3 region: CASSPGHGPAGDYGYTF. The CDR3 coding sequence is TGCGCCAGCAGCCCCGGCCATGGACCCGCAGGGGACTATGGCTACACCTTC.

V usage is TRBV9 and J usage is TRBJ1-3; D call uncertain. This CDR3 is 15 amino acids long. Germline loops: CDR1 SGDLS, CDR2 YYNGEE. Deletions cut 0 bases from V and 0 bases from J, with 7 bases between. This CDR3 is CASSVESSSGNTIYF. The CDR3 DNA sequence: TGTGCCAGCAGCGTAGAGTCGAGCTCTGGAAACACCATATATTTT.

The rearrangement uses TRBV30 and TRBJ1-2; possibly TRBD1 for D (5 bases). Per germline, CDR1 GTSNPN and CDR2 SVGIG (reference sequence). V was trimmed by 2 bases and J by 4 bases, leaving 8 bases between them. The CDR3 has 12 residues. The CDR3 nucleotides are TGTGCCTGGAGTCCCGGGACCTATGGCTACACCTTC. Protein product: CAWSPGTYGYTF.

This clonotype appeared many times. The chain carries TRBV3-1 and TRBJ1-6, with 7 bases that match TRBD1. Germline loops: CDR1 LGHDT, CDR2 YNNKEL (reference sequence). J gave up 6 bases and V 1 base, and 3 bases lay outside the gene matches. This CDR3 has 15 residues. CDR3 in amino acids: CASSQAGQSNSPLHF. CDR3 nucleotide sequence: TGTGCCAGCAGCCAAGCGGGACAGAGTAATTCACCCCTCCACTTT.

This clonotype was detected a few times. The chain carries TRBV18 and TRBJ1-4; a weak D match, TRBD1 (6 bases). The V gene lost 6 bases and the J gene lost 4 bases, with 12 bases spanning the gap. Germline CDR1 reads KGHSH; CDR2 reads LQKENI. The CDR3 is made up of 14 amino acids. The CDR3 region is CASSPDSNNEKLFF. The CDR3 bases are TGTGCCAGCTCGCCGGACAGTAATAATGAAAAACTGTTTTTT.

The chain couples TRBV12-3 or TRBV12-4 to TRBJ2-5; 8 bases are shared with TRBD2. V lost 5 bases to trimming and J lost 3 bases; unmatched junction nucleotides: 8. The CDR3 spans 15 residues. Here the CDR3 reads CASSQWAGGEETQYF. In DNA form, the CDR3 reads TGTGCCAGCAGTCAATGGGCGGGAGGAGAAGAGACCCAGTACTTC.

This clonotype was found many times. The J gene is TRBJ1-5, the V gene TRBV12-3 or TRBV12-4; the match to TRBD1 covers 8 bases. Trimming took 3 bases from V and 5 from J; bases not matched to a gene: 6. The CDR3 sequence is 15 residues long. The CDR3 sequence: CASSFRDRRYQPQHF. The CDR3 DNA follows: TGTGCCAGCAGTTTCCGGGACAGGAGATATCAGCCCCAGCATTTT.

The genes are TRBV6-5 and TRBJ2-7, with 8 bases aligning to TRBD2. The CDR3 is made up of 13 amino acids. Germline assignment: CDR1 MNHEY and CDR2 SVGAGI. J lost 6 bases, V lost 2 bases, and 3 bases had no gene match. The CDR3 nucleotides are TGTGCCAGCAGTTACGCCGGGAGGGGCGAGCAGTACTTC. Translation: CASSYAGRGEQYF.

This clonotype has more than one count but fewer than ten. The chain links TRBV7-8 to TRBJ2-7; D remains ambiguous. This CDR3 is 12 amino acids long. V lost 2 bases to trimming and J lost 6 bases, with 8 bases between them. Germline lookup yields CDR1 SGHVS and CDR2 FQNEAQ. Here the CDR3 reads CASSLRYGEQYV. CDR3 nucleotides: TGTGCCAGCAGCTTACGGTACGGCGAGCAGTACGTC.

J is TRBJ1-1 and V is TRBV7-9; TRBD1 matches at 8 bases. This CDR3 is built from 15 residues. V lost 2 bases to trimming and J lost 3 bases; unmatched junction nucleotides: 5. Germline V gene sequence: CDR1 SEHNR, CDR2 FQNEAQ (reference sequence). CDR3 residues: CASSLLDREDTEAFF. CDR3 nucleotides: TGTGCCAGCAGCTTATTGGACAGGGAGGACACTGAAGCTTTCTTT.

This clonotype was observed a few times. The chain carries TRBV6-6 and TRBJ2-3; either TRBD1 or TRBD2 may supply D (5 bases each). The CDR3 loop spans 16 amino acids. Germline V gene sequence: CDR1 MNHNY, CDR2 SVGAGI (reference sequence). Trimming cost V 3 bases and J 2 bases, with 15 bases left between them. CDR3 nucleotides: TGTGCCAGCAGTTATCGGGCCTCGGGGACCACAGATACGCAGTATTTT. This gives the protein CASSYRASGTTDTQYF.

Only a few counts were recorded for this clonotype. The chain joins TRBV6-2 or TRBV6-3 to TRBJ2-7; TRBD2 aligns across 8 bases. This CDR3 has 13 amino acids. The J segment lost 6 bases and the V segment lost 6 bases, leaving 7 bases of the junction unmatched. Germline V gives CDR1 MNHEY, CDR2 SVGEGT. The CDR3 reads CASRTSGSGEQYV. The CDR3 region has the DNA TGTGCCAGCAGGACGAGCGGGAGTGGCGAGCAGTACGTC.

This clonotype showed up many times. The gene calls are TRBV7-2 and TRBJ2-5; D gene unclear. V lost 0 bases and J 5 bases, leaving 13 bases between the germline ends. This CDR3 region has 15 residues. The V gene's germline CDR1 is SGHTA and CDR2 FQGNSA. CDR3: CASSLARMLFETQYF. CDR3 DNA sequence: TGTGCCAGCAGCTTAGCTCGTATGCTTTTCGAGACCCAGTACTTC. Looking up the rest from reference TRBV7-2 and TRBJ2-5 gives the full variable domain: GAGVSQSPSNKVTEKGKDVELRCDPISGHTALYWYRQSLGQGLEFLIYFQGNSAPDKSGLPSDRFSAERTGGSVSTLTIQRTQQEDSAVYLCASSLARMLFETQYFGPGTRLLVL.

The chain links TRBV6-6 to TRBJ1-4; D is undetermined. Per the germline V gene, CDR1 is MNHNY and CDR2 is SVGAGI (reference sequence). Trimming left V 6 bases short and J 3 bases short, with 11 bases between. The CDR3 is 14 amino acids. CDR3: CASRPASSNEKLFF. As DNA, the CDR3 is TGTGCCAGCAGGCCGGCCAGCTCTAATGAAAAACTGTTTTTT.

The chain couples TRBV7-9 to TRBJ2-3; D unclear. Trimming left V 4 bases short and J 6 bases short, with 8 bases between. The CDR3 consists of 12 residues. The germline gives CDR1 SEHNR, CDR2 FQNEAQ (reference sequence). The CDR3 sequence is CASSSLWDTQYF. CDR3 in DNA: TGTGCCAGCAGCTCACTTTGGGATACGCAGTATTTT.

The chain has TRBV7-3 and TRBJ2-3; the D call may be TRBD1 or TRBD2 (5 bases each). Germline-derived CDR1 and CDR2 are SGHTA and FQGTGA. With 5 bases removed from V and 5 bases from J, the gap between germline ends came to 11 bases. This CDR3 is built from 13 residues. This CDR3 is CASSPGARDTQYF. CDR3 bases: TGTGCCAGCAGCCCCGGGGCTAGAGATACGCAGTATTTT.

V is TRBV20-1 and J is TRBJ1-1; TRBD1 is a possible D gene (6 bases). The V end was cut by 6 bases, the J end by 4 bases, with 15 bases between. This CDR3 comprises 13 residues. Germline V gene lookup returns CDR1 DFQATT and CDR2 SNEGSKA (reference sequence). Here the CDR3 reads CSANRDWITEAFF. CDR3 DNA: TGCAGTGCGAACAGGGACTGGATCACTGAAGCTTTCTTT.

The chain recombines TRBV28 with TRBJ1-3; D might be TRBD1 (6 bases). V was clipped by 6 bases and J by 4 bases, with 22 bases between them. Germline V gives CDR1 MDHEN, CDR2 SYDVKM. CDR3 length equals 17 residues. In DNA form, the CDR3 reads TGTGCCAGCAGCAATAGACAGGATCGCCGCCGCGGAAACACCATATATTTT. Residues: CASSNRQDRRRGNTIYF. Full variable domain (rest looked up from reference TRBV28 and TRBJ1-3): DVKVTQSSRYLVKRTGEKVFLECVQDMDHENMFWYRQDPGLGLRLIYFSYDVKMKEKGDIPEGYSVSREKKERFSLILESASTNQTSMYLCASSNRQDRRRGNTIYFGEGSWLTVV.

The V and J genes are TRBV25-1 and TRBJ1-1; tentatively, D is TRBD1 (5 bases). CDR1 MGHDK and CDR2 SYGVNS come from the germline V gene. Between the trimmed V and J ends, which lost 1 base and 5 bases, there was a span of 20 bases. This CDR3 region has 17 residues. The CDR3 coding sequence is TGTGCCAGCAGTGAATTACCCCCAATCGGCAGGGAAACTGAAGCTTTCTTT. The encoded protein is CASSELPPIGRETEAFF.

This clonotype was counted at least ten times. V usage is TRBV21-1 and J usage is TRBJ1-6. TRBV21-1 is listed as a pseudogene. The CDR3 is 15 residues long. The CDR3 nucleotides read TGTGCCAGGAGCAACCTGGGGAGCTTGAGTTCACCCCTCCACTTT. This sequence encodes CARSNLGSLSSPLHF.

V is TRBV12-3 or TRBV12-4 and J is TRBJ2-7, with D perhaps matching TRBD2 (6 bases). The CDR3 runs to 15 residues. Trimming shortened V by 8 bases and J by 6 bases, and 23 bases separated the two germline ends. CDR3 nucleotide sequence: TGTGCCAGCCGGTACCTGACTGGAGGGATCTCCGAGCAGTACTTC. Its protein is CASRYLTGGISEQYF.

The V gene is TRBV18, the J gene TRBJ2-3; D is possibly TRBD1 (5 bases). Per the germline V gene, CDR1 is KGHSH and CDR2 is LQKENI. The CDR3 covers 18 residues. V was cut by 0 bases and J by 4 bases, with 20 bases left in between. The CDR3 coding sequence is TGTGCCAGCTCACCACCGGGTCTGCCCGCAGGGCCCGCAGATACGCAGTATTTT. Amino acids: CASSPPGLPAGPADTQYF.

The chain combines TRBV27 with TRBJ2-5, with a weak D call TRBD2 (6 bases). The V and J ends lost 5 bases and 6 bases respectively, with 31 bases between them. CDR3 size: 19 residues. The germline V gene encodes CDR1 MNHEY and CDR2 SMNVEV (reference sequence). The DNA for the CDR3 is TGTGCCAGCAGTGGGAGCAGGAAGGGGTTCGTAGCGGCTAGGAAGACCCAGTACTTC. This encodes CASSGSRKGFVAARKTQYF.

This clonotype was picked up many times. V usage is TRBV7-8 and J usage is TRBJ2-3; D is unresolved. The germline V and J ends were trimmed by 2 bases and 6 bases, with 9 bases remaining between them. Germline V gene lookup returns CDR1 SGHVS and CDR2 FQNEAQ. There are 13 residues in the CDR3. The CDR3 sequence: CASSLYFRDTQYF. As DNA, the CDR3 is TGTGCCAGCAGCTTATACTTCCGGGATACGCAGTATTTT.

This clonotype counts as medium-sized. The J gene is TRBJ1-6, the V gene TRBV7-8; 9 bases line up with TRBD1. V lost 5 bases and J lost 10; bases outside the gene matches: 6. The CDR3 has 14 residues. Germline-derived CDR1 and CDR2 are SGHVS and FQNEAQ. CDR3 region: CASSLTGGTSPLHF. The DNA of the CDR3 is TGTGCCAGCAGCCTTACAGGGGGCACATCACCCCTCCACTTT.

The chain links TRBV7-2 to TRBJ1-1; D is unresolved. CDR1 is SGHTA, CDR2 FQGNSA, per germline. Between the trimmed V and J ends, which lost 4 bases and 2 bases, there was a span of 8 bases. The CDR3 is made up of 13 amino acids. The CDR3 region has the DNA TGTGCCAGCAGCTCCTTACCCAACACTGAAGCTTTCTTT. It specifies CASSSLPNTEAFF.

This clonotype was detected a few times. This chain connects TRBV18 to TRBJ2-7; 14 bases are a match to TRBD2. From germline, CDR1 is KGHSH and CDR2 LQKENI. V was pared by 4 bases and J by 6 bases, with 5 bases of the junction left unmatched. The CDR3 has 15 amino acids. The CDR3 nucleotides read TGTGCCAGCTCACGGGGGACTAGCGGGAGTCCCGAGCAGTACGTC. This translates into CASSRGTSGSPEQYV.

CDR3 bases: TGCAGCGTTGACCGACCAAAATCCTACAATGAGCAGTTCTTC. This encodes CSVDRPKSYNEQFF. The chain couples TRBV29-1 to TRBJ2-1; no clear D gene. Germline V CDR1 and CDR2: SQVTM, ANQGSEA. V lost 3 bases to trimming and J lost 1 base, with 10 bases between them. The length of the CDR3 is 14 residues.

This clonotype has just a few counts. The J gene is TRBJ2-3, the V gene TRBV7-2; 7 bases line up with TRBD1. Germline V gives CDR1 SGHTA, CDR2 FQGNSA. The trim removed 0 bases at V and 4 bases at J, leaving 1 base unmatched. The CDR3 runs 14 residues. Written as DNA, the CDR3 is TGTGCCAGCAGCTTAGCACAGGGGCCAGATACGCAGTATTTT. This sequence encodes CASSLAQGPDTQYF. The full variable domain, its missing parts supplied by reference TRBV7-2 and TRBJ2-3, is GAGVSQSPSNKVTEKGKDVELRCDPISGHTALYWYRQSLGQGLEFLIYFQGNSAPDKSGLPSDRFSAERTGGSVSTLTIQRTQQEDSAVYLCASSLAQGPDTQYFGPGTRLTVL.

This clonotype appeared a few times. DNA of the CDR3: TGTGCCAGCTCACGACCCGAGGGTACTAGTCAAGAGACCCAGTACTTC. Protein product: CASSRPEGTSQETQYF. The V call is TRBV18, the J call TRBJ2-5; perhaps TRBD2 as D (5 bases). The CDR3 consists of 16 residues. Germline lookup yields CDR1 KGHSH and CDR2 LQKENI. With 4 bases removed from V and 2 bases from J, the gap between germline ends came to 17 bases.